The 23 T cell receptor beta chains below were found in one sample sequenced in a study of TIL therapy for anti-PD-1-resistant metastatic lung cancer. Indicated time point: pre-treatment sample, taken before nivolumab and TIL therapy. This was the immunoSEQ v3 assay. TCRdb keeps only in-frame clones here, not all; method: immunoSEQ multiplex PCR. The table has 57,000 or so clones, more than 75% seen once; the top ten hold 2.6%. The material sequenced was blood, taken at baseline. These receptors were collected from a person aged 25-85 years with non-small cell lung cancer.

The CDR3 here is CATSRQVGTDTQYF. The CDR3, as DNA: TGTGCCACCAGTCGACAGGTTGGCACAGATACGCAGTATTTT. The rearrangement uses TRBV24-1 and TRBJ2-3, with a tentative D call TRBD1 (6 bases). The CDR3 is 14 residues long. The germline gives CDR1 KGHDR, CDR2 SFDVKD. V was shortened by 6 bases and J by 1 base, with 10 bases between the two germline ends.

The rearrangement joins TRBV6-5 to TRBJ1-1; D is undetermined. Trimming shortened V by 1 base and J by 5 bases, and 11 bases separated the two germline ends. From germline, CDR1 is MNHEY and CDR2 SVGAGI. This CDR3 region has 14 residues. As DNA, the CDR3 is TGTGCCAGCAGTTACTTGGCTACGGGAACTGAAGCTTTCTTT. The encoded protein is CASSYLATGTEAFF.

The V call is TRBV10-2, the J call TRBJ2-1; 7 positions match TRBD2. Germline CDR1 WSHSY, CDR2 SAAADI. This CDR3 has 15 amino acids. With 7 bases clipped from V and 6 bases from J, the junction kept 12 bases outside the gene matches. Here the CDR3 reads CASTGGRGTGNEQFF. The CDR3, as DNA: TGCGCCAGCACCGGGGGGAGAGGGACGGGCAATGAGCAGTTCTTC.

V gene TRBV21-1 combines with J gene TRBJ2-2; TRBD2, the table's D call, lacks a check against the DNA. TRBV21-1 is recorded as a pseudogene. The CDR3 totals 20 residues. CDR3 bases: TGTGCCAGCAGCATGGCTCCGGGACTAGCGGGAGGAAAGGTCACCGGGGAGCTGTTTTTT. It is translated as CASSMAPGLAGGKVTGELFF.

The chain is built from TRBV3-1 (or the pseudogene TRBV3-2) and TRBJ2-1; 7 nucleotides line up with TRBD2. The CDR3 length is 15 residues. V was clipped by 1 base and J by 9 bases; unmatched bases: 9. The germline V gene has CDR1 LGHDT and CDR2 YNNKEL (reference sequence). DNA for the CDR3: TGTGCCAGCAGCCAAGCAGCGGGACCGATTGGTGAGCAGTTCTTC. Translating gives CASSQAAGPIGEQFF.

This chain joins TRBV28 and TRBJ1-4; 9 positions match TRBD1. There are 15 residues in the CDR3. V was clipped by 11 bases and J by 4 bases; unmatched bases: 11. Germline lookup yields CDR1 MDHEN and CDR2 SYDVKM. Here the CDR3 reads CASQTGGGNNEKLFF. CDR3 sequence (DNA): TGTGCCTCCCAAACAGGGGGCGGGAATAATGAAAAACTGTTTTTT. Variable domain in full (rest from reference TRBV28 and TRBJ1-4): DVKVTQSSRYLVKRTGEKVFLECVQDMDHENMFWYRQDPGLGLRLIYFSYDVKMKEKGDIPEGYSVSREKKERFSLILESASTNQTSMYLCASQTGGGNNEKLFFGSGTQLSVL.

CDR3 region: CASSLYRAPEAFF. The CDR3 DNA reads as TGTGCCAGTAGTTTATACAGGGCACCCGAAGCTTTCTTT. The chain links TRBV19 to TRBJ1-1, with D possibly being TRBD1 (6 bases). Germline loops: CDR1 LNHDA, CDR2 SQIVND (reference sequence). Trimming shortened V by 5 bases and J by 8 bases, and 15 bases separated the two germline ends. CDR3 length equals 13 residues.

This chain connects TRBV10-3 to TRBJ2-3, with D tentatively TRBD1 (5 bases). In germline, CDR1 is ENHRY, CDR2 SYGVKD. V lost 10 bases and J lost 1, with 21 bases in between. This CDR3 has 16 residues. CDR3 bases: TGTGCCACCGCCCTAGGGGAAAGGCGTCGCACAGATACGCAGTATTTT. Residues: CATALGERRRTDTQYF.

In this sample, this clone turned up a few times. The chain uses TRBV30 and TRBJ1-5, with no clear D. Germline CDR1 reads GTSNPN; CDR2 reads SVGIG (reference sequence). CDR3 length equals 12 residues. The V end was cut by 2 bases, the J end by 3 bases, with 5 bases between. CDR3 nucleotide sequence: TGTGCCTGGAGTATGGCCAATCAGCCCCAGCATTTT. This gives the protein CAWSMANQPQHF. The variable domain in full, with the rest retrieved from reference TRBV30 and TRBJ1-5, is SQTIHQWPATLVQPVGSPLSLECTVEGTSNPNLYWYRQAAGRGLQLLFYSVGIGQISSEVPQNLSASRPQDRQFILSSKKLLLSDSGFYLCAWSMANQPQHFGDGTRLSIL.

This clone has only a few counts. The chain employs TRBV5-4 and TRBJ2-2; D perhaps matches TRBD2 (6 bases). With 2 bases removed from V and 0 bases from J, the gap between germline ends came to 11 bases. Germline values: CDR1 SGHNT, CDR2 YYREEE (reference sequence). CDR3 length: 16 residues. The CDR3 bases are TGTGCCAGCAGCTTCGACGCGGGATCGAACACCGGGGAGCTGTTTTTT. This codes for CASSFDAGSNTGELFF.

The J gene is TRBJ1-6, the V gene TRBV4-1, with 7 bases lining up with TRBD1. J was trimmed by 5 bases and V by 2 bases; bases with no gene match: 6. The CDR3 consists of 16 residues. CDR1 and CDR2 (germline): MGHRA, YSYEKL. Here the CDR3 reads CASSQIATGNNSPLHF. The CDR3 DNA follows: TGCGCCAGCAGCCAAATAGCGACAGGGAATAATTCACCCCTCCACTTT.

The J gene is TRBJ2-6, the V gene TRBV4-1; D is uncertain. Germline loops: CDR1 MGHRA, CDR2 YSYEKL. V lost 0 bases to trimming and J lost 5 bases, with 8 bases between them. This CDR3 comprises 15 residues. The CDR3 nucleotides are TGCGCCAGCAGCCAAGAAAAATTAAGGGCCAACGTCCTGACTTTC. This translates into CASSQEKLRANVLTF.

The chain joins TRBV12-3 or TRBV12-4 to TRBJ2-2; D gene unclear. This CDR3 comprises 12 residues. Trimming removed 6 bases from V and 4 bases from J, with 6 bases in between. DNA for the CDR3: TGTGCCAGCAGAGAATTCACCGGGGAGCTGTTTTTT. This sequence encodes CASREFTGELFF.

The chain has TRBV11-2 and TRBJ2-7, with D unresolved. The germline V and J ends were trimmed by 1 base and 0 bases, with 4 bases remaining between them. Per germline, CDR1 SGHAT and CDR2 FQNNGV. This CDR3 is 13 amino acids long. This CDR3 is CASSLGPSYEQYF. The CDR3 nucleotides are TGTGCCAGCAGCTTAGGACCCTCCTACGAGCAGTACTTC. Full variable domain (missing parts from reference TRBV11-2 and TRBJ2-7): EAGVAQSPRYKIIEKRQSVAFWCNPISGHATLYWYQQILGQGPKLLIQFQNNGVVDDSQLPKDRFSAERLKGVDSTLKIQPAKLEDSAVYLCASSLGPSYEQYFGPGTRLTVT.

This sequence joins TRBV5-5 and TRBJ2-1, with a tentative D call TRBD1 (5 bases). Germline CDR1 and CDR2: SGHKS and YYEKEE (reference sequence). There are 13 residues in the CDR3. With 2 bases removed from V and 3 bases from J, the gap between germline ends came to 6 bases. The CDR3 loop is CASSLQVYNEQFF. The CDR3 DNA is TGTGCCAGCAGCTTACAGGTCTACAATGAGCAGTTCTTC.

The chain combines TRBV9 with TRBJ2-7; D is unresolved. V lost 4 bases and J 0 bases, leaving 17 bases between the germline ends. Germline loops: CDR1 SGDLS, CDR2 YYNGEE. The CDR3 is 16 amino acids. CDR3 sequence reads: CASSYPSAYYSYEQYF. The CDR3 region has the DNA TGTGCCAGCAGCTATCCAAGCGCATACTACTCCTACGAGCAGTACTTC.

The DNA of the CDR3 is TGTGCCAGCACCCCCGGACAGAACACTGAAGCTTTCTTT. This sequence encodes CASTPGQNTEAFF. The chain joins TRBV6-5 to TRBJ1-1, with D tentatively TRBD1 (5 bases). Germline-derived CDR1 and CDR2 are MNHEY and SVGAGI. This CDR3 contains 13 residues. Trimming took off 7 bases at V and 1 base at J, with 10 bases between the two ends.

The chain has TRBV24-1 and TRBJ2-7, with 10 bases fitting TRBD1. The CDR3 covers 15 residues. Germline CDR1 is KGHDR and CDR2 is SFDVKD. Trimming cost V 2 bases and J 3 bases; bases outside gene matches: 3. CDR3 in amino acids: CATSDSRTGGYEQYF. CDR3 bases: TGTGCCACCAGTGATTCGAGGACAGGGGGCTACGAGCAGTACTTC.

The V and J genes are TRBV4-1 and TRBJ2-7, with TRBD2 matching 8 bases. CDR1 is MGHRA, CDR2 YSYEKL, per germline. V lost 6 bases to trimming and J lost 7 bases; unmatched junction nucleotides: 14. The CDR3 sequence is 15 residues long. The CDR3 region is CASSLSGTSVGEQYF. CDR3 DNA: TGCGCCAGCAGTCTCTCGGGGACTAGTGTTGGAGAGCAGTACTTC.

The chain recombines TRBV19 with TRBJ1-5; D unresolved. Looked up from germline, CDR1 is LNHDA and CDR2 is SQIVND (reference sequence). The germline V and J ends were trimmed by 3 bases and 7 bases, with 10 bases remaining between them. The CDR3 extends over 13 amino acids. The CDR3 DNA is TGTGCCAGTAGTATTAAACCTACGCAGCCCCAGCATTTT. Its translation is CASSIKPTQPQHF.

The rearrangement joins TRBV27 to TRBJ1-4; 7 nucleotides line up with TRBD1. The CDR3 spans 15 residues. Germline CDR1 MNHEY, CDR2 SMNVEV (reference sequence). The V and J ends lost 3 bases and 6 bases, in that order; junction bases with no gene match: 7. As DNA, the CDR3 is TGTGCCAGCAGTTTTCGACAGGGTATCGATGAAAAACTGTTTTTT. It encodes CASSFRQGIDEKLFF.

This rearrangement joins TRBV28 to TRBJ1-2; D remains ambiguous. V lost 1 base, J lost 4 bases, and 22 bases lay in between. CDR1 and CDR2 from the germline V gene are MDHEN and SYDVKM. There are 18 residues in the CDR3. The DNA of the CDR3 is TGTGCCAGCAGTTTATTTGCGGGGTTTGGACTTAGCGGCTATGGCTACACCTTC. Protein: CASSLFAGFGLSGYGYTF.

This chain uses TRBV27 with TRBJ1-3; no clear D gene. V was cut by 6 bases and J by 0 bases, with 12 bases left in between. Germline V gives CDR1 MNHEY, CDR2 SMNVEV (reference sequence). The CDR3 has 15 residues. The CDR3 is CASSTLPISGNTIYF. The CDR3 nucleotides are TGTGCCAGCAGCACTCTTCCCATCTCTGGAAACACCATATATTTT.